Below, 8 T cell receptor beta chains from the same sample are listed, as sequenced in a study of shared clonotypes between healthy human individuals. Assay: immunoSEQ multiplex PCR; the TCRdb copy retains only in-frame clones and omits some. The table has about 600,000 clones, about 97% seen once. The sequenced sample was naive CD4+ T cells sorted from blood. Regarding subset: CD45RA+ positively selected. Source of these receptors: a woman in her 30s in good health.

The V call is TRBV4-1, the J call TRBJ1-5; D remains unclear. Germline CDR1 and CDR2: MGHRA and YSYEKL. V lost 1 base, J lost 9 bases, and 16 bases lay in between. The CDR3 consists of 15 residues. CDR3 sequence: CASSQGEASVRPQHF. The CDR3 DNA reads TGCGCCAGCAGCCAAGGGGAGGCTAGCGTGAGGCCCCAGCATTTT.

Worth noting for this clone: The junction does not match germline at one end; this may be a read error. This chain links TRBV9 with TRBJ2-5, with TRBD2 identical over 9 bases. The J call may be in error: the DNA end matches TRBJ2-7 better. In germline, CDR1 is SGDLS, CDR2 YYNGEE. The CDR3 sequence is 15 residues long. The CDR3 DNA is TGTGCCAGCAGCGTAGTGGGGACTAGCTCCCACGAGCAGTACTTC. It translates to CASSVVGTSSHEQYF.

The chain carries TRBV27 and TRBJ2-2, with 9 bases aligning to TRBD2. Trimming removed 5 bases from V and 5 bases from J; junction bases left unmatched: 6. The germline V gene encodes CDR1 MNHEY and CDR2 SMNVEV (reference sequence). The CDR3 covers 15 residues. CDR3 sequence (DNA): TGTGCCAGCAGTGAGCTAGCGGGACGGACCGGGGAGCTGTTTTTT. Protein product: CASSELAGRTGELFF.

V usage is TRBV7-2 and J usage is TRBJ1-2; a weak D match, TRBD1 (5 bases). Germline CDR1 reads SGHTA; CDR2 reads FQGNSA. The CDR3 has 14 amino acids. V shed 0 bases and J shed 4 bases, with 9 bases lying between them. The CDR3: CASSLAHRSYGYTF. CDR3 DNA: TGTGCCAGCAGCTTAGCGCACAGGAGCTATGGCTACACCTTC.

The V and J genes are TRBV9 and TRBJ2-7, with TRBD2 matching over 11 bases. CDR1 and CDR2 (germline): SGDLS, YYNGEE. CDR3 length: 14 residues. The trim removed 4 bases at V and 7 bases at J, leaving 7 bases unmatched. The CDR3 DNA reads as TGTGCCAGCAGCCCGCACCTAGCGGGAGGTGAGCAGTACTTC. Translation gives CASSPHLAGGEQYF.

The chain couples TRBV4-1 to TRBJ1-4, with D perhaps TRBD1 (5 bases). The germline gives CDR1 MGHRA, CDR2 YSYEKL. The ends were cut back, 6 bases at V and 8 bases at J, with 13 bases in the middle. This CDR3 comprises 13 residues. CDR3 in amino acids: CASRVGQGEKLFF. The CDR3 nucleotides are TGCGCCAGCAGGGTAGGACAAGGGGAAAAACTGTTTTTT.

The chain uses TRBV28 and TRBJ1-5, with D tentatively TRBD1 (5 bases). Deletions cut 6 bases from V and 0 bases from J, with 24 bases between. CDR3 length: 19 residues. CDR1 and CDR2 (germline): MDHEN, SYDVKM. CDR3 residues: CASREGPGPDLYSNQPQHF. CDR3 nucleotide sequence: TGTGCCAGCAGGGAGGGTCCGGGACCGGATCTATATAGCAATCAGCCCCAGCATTTT. Drawing the rest from reference TRBV28 and TRBJ1-5, the complete variable domain is DVKVTQSSRYLVKRTGEKVFLECVQDMDHENMFWYRQDPGLGLRLIYFSYDVKMKEKGDIPEGYSVSREKKERFSLILESASTNQTSMYLCASREGPGPDLYSNQPQHFGDGTRLSIL.

This chain connects TRBV20-1 to TRBJ2-1, with D unresolved. The CDR3 runs 11 residues. Between the trimmed V and J ends, which lost 7 bases and 7 bases, there was a span of 11 bases. The V gene's germline CDR1 is DFQATT and CDR2 SNEGSKA (reference sequence). The CDR3 region is CSGHRENEQFF. Here the CDR3 DNA reads TGCAGTGGCCACAGAGAGAATGAGCAGTTCTTC.